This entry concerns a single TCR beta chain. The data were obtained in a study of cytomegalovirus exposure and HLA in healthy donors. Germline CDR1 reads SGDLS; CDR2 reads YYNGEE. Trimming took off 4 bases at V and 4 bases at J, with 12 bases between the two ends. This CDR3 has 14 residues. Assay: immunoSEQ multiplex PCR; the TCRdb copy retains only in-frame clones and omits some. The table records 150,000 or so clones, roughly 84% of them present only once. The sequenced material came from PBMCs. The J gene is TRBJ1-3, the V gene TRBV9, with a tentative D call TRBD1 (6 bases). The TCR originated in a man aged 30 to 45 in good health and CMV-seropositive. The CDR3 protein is CASSTSGQGNTIYF. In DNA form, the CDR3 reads TGTGCCAGCAGCACCTCCGGACAGGGAAACACCATATATTTT.